The T cell receptor (beta chain) under discussion was sequenced for a study of graft-versus-host responses after intestinal transplantation. Whole-study context: Each of the recipients got a multivisceral, liver-intestinal, or isolated intestinal transplant. Anti-thymocyte globulin induction preceded roughly 3 years of tacrolimus and steroid maintenance in all recipients. General study results and limits: Early post-transplant HvG declines tracked with peak circulating GvH clone levels. Marrow from the recipient contained GvH clones, some of which had appeared first in ileum or blood.

Trimming stripped 4 bases from V and 5 bases from J, with 16 bases between. The CDR3 is 16 amino acids. The germline CDR1 and CDR2 sequences are SGHRS and YFSETQ. Notes on this clone: Its cognate antigen is unknown.

Only in-frame clones appear in the TCRdb table, and some are missing; sequencing was by immunoSEQ multiplex PCR. The sample consists of roughly 120,000 clones, roughly 92% of them appearing once. The rearrangement joins TRBV5-1 to TRBJ1-6; D possibly corresponds to TRBD1 (6 bases). Sequenced here: unstimulated CD4+ T cells sorted from spleen or lymph node cells, sampled before transplant. The receptor was derived from a human donor who was the organ donor for an intestinal transplant. The CDR3 loop reads CASSHLGGADNSPLHF. In nucleotides, the CDR3 is TGCGCCAGCAGCCACCTGGGGGGCGCTGATAATTCACCCCTCCACTTT.